This T cell receptor beta chain was sequenced in a study of blood T cell repertoires in COVID-19. Study as a whole: T cells, B-cell-depleted T cells, or PBMCs provided the cDNA or gDNA that served as material.

CDR1 is KGHSH, CDR2 LQKENI, per germline. There are 16 residues in the CDR3. V lost 6 bases and J 0 bases, leaving 15 bases between the germline ends. In the study's own analysis: Estimated nucleated cell counts came from reference gene primer amplification. Here immunoSEQ multiplex PCR was the method, and the copy in TCRdb shows in-frame clones only, minus some. The D gene and trimming were derived from the DNA, and the V and J assignments and clone size from that table. The sample holds 60,000 to 85,000 clones, about 86% seen once. The chain links TRBV18 to TRBJ1-3; tentative D call: TRBD1 (5 bases). The sequencing sample was made of peripheral blood. The sequence came from a human donor in a cohort sampled during active COVID-19. In nucleotides, the CDR3 is TGTGCCAGCTCTCGGAACGGGGGGAGCTCTGGAAACACCATATATTTT. Translated, it gives CASSRNGGSSGNTIYF.